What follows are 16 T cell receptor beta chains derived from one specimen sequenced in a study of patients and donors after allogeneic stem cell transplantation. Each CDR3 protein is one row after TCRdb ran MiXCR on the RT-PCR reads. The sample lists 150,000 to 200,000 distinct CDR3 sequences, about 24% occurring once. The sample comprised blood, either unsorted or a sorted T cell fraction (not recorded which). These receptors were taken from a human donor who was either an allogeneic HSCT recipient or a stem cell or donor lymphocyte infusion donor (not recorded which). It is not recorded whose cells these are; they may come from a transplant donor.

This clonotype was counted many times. As DNA, the CDR3 is TGCGCCAGCAGCTTGGGACAGGGAAACACCGGGGAGCTGTTTTTT. It specifies CASSLGQGNTGELFF. The V call is TRBV5-1, the J call TRBJ2-2, with 7 bases matching TRBD1. This CDR3 region has 15 residues. From germline, CDR1 is SGHRS and CDR2 YFSETQ. The J segment lost 2 bases and the V segment lost 0 bases, leaving 1 base of the junction unmatched.

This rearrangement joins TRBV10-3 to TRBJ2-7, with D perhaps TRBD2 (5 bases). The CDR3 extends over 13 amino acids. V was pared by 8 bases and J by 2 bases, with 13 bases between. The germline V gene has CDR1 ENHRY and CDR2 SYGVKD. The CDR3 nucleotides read TGTGCCATCGGTGGAGCGACTACCTACGAGCAGTACTTC. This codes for CAIGGATTYEQYF.

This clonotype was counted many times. In DNA form, the CDR3 reads TGCGCCAGCAGCCGCGGGCAGAACTATGGCTACACCTTC. Its translation: CASSRGQNYGYTF. J is TRBJ1-2 and V is TRBV5-1; D call uncertain. Per the germline V gene, CDR1 is SGHRS and CDR2 is YFSETQ. V lost 4 bases to trimming and J lost 2 bases, with 9 bases between them. The CDR3 spans 13 residues.

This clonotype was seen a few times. CDR3 sequence: CASSAGQGAGQPQHF. The DNA of the CDR3 is TGTGCCAGCAGTGCCGGACAGGGGGCTGGGCAGCCCCAGCATTTT. The rearrangement uses TRBV12-3 or TRBV12-4 and TRBJ1-5; the match to TRBD1 covers 11 bases. The CDR3 runs 15 residues. The V and J ends lost 5 bases and 7 bases, in that order; junction bases with no gene match: 7.

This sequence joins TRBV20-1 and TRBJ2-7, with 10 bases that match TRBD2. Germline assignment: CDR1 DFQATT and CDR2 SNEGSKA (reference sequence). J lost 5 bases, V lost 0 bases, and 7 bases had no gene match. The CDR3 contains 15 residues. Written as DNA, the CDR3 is TGCAGTGCTAGAGACATAGCGGGGGGCGCGAACGAGCAGTACTTC. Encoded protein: CSARDIAGGANEQYF.

The CDR3 DNA reads TGTGCCAGCAGCGCCCACGGTCCAGCGGGAGTGAGCACAGATACGCAGTATTTT. This sequence encodes CASSAHGPAGVSTDTQYF. V is TRBV9 and J is TRBJ2-3, with 8 positions matching TRBD2. This CDR3 is 18 amino acids long. J lost 0 bases, V lost 3 bases, and 12 bases had no gene match. Germline CDR1 reads SGDLS; CDR2 reads YYNGEE.

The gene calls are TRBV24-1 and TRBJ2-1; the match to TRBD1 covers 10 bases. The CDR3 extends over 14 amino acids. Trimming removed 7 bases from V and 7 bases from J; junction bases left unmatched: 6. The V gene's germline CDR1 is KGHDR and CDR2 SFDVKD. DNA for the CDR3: TGTGCCACCAGCCGGACAGGGGGATGGAATGAGCAGTTCTTC. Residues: CATSRTGGWNEQFF.

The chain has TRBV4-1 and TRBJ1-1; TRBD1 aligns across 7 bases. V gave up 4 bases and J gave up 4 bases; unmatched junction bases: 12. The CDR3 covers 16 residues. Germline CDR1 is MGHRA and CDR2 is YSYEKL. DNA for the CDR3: TGCGCCAGCAGCCTCCCAACGACAGGGTGGGCCACTGAAGCTTTCTTT. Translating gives CASSLPTTGWATEAFF.

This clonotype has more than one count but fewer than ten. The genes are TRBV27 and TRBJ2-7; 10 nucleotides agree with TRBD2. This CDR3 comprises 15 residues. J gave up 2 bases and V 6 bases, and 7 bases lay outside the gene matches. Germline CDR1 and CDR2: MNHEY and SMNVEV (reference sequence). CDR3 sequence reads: CASSPGTSATYEQYF. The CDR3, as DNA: TGTGCCAGCAGCCCCGGGACTAGCGCTACCTACGAGCAGTACTTC.

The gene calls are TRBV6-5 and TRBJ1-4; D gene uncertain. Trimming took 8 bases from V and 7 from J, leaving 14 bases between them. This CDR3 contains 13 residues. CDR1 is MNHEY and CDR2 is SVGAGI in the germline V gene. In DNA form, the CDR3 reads TGTGCCAGCCCACTCTCCCGGAGTGAAAAACTGTTTTTT. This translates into CASPLSRSEKLFF.

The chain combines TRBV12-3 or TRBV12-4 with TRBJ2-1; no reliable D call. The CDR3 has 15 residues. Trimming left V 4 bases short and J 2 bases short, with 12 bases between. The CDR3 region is CASSSWGPPYNEQFF. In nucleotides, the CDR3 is TGTGCCAGCAGTTCTTGGGGTCCTCCCTACAATGAGCAGTTCTTC.

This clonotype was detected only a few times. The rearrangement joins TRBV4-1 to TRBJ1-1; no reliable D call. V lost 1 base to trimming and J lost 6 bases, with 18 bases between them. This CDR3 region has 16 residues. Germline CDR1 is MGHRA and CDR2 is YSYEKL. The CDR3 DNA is TGCGCCAGCAGCCAAGGTAGATTCCTAGAGAGACCTGAAGCTTTCTTT. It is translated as CASSQGRFLERPEAFF.

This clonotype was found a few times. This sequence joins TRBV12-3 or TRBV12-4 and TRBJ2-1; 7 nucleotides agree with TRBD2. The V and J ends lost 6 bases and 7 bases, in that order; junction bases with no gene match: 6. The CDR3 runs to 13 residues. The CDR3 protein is CASSILAWNEQFF. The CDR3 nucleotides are TGTGCCAGCAGCATACTAGCGTGGAATGAGCAGTTCTTC.

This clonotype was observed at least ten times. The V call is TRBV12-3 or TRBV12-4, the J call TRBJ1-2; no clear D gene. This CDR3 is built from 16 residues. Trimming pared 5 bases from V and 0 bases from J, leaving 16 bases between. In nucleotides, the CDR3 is TGTGCCAGCAGTCCAGAGCCCGGGGTATCTAACTATGGCTACACCTTC. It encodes CASSPEPGVSNYGYTF.

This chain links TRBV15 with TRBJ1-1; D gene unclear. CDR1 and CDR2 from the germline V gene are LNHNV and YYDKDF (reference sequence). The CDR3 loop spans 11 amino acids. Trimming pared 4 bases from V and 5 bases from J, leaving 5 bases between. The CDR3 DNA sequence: TGTGCCACCAGCAAGGTAACTGAAGCTTTCTTT. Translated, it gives CATSKVTEAFF.

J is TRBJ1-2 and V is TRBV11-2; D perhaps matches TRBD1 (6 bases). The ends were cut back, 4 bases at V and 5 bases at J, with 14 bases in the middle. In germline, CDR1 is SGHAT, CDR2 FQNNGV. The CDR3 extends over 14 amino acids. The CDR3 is CASSSSTGKYGYTF. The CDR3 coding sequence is TGTGCCAGCAGCTCGTCGACAGGAAAATATGGCTACACCTTC.